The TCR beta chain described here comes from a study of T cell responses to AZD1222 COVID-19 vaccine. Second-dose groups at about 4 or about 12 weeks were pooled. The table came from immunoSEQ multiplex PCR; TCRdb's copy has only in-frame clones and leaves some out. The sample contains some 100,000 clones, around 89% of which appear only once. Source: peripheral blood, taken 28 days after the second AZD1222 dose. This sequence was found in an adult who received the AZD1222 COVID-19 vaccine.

This chain's CDR3 is CASSEADSRYGYTF. The CDR3 DNA reads TGTGCCAGCAGTGAAGCTGACAGCCGGTATGGCTACACCTTC. The chain has TRBV25-1 and TRBJ1-2; a possible D gene is TRBD1 (5 bases). Germline CDR1 and CDR2: MGHDK and SYGVNS. The CDR3 is 14 amino acids. V shed 2 bases and J shed 5 bases, with 12 bases lying between them.